These 8 T cell receptor beta chains were all obtained from the same sample, sequenced in a study of blood T cell repertoires in COVID-19 (dated by TCRdb to about 2020). Receptor libraries were prepared by the immunoSEQ multiplex PCR assay. TCRdb mirrors the immuneACCESS table, restricted to in-frame sequences. Some clones are absent from its copies; in checked studies, under half trace to an unresolved V gene, and the reason for the others is unknown. The sample contains some 56,000 clones, about 90% of them found a single time. In total, the top ten clones hold around 20% of the sample. Sequences were obtained from peripheral blood. These receptors were obtained from a human donor in a cohort sampled during active COVID-19.

The sample holds a few counts of this clone. The genes are TRBV7-2 and TRBJ1-2, with 8 bases lining up with TRBD1. Germline CDR1 is SGHTA and CDR2 is FQGNSA. The junction had 7 bases not matched to a gene; V was cut back by 8 bases and J by 8 bases. The CDR3 is 12 amino acids. The CDR3 is CASGPGGGGYTF. The CDR3 region has the DNA TGTGCCAGCGGCCCAGGGGGCGGGGGCTACACCTTC.

This chain connects TRBV12-5 to TRBJ1-2; D call uncertain. From germline, CDR1 is LGHNT and CDR2 FRNRAP. The CDR3 totals 16 residues. The V and J ends lost 1 base and 5 bases respectively, with 17 bases between them. The CDR3 loop is CASGLDTVGAIYGYTF. The CDR3, as DNA: TGTGCTAGTGGTTTGGATACGGTAGGAGCAATTTATGGCTACACCTTC.

The V call is TRBV6-2 or TRBV6-3, the J call TRBJ2-1; D is ambiguous. Germline CDR1 and CDR2: MNHEY and SVGEGT. CDR3 length equals 15 residues. Trimming removed 0 bases at V and 4 bases at J, with 10 bases between. The CDR3: CASSYSTVGYNEQFF. CDR3 bases: TGTGCCAGCAGTTACTCTACAGTTGGTTACAATGAGCAGTTCTTC.

The rearrangement links TRBV5-1 to TRBJ2-3; unclear D gene. The CDR3 is 13 residues long. Germline loops: CDR1 SGHRS, CDR2 YFSETQ. Trimming cost V 1 base and J 3 bases, with 6 bases left between them. CDR3 sequence (DNA): TGCGCCAGCAGCTTGTGGCTTACAGATACGCAGTATTTT. Translation gives CASSLWLTDTQYF.

CDR3 bases: TGTGCCAGCAGCCAAGATACGGGAAAGGGATACGAAAAACTGTTTTTT. Translating gives CASSQDTGKGYEKLFF. This chain links TRBV4-2 with TRBJ1-4; no clear D gene. Per germline, CDR1 LGHNA and CDR2 YNFKEQ. V was shortened by 0 bases and J by 8 bases, with 16 bases between the two germline ends. CDR3 length equals 16 residues.

This clone was recorded only once. The gene calls are TRBV27 and TRBJ2-1; possibly TRBD1 for D (6 bases). CDR3 size: 15 residues. Trimming removed 4 bases from V and 1 base from J, with 11 bases in between. Germline CDR1 is MNHEY and CDR2 is SMNVEV (reference sequence). CDR3 nucleotide sequence: TGTGCCAGCAGTTCCCGGACAGAGTCCTACAATGAGCAGTTCTTC. It codes for CASSSRTESYNEQFF.

This rearrangement joins TRBV3-1 (or the pseudogene TRBV3-2) to TRBJ2-5; 9 bases are a match to TRBD1. Trimming took 4 bases from V and 0 from J; bases not matched to a gene: 3. The CDR3 is 15 residues long. CDR1 is LGHDT, CDR2 YNNKEL, per germline (reference sequence). The CDR3, as DNA: TGTGCCAGCAGCCGCCGGACAGGGGACCAAGAGACCCAGTACTTC. Its protein is CASSRRTGDQETQYF.

The genes are TRBV18 and TRBJ2-7, with TRBD1 matching over 7 bases. Germline V gene lookup returns CDR1 KGHSH and CDR2 LQKENI. V lost 3 bases to trimming and J lost 4 bases; unmatched junction nucleotides: 9. CDR3 length: 15 residues. The chain's CDR3 is CASSPTQGVEYEQYF. As DNA, the CDR3 is TGTGCCAGCTCACCCACTCAGGGGGTGGAATACGAGCAGTACTTC.